These T cell receptor beta chains were read from a single sample in a study of T cells expressing NK-cell markers. TCRdb reprocessed the 5' RACE reads, with one entry per CDR3 protein and no DNA. Here the sample table reports some 440,000 distinct CDR3 sequences. Sample: blood T cells: a sorted CD56 or NKG2C T cell subset, CD4+ or CD8+ T cells, or bulk PBMC T cells (not recorded which). The receptor source for this set is a woman aged 45-65 years in good health. Both conserved end residues are part of each CDR3.

TRBV5-1	TRBJ2-2	CASKPNGAGSFTGELFF
TRBV12-3/TRBV12-4	TRBJ2-1	CASSFGALAGF
TRBV4-1	TRBJ1-5	CASSQGEGGAYQPQHF
TRBV9	TRBJ1-2	CASSVQGGPANYGYTF
TRBV5-1	TRBJ2-2	CASSLSGRSRTGELFF
TRBV29-1	TRBJ1-4	CSVAGEGAKLFF
TRBV4-1	TRBJ2-2	CASSQGSSGSPTGELFF
TRBV19	TRBJ1-5	CASSTQGYNQPQHF
TRBV12-3/TRBV12-4	TRBJ1-2	CASSHSEGSYTF
TRBV7-9	TRBJ2-1	CASSFSGSEQFF